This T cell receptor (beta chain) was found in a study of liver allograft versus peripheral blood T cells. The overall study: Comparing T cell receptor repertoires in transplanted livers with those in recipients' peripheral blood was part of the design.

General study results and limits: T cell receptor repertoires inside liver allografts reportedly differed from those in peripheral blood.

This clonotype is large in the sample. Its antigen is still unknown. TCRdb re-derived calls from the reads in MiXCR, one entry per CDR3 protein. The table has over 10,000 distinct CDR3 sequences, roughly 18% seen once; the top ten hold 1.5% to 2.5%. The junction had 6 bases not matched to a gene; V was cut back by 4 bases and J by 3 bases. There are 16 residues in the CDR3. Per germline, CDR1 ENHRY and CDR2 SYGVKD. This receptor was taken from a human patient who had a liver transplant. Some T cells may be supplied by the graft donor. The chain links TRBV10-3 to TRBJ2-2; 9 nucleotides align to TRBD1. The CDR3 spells CAISVHRGHDTGELFF. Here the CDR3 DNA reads TGTGCCATCAGTGTTCACAGGGGGCACGACACCGGGGAGCTGTTTTTT.